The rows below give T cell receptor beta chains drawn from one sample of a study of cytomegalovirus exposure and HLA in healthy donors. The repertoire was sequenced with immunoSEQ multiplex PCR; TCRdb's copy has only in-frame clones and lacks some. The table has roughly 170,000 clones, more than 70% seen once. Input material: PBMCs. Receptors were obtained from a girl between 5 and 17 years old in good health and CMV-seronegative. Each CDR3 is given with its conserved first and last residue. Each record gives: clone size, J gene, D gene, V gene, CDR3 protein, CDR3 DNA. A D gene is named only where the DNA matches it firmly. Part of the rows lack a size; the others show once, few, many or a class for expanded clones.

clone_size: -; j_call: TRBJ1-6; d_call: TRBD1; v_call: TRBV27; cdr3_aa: CASSLGTGRYNSPLHF; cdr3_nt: TGTGCCAGCAGTTTAGGGACAGGGCGATATAATTCACCCCTCCACTTT
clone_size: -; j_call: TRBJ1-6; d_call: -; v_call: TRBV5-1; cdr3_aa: CASNQGYNSPLHF; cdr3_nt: TGCGCCAGCAACCAGGGGTATAATTCACCCCTCCACTTT
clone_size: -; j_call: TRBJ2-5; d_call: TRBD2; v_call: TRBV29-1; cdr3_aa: CSVAGGGNQETQYF; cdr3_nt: TGCAGCGTCGCCGGGGGAGGGAACCAAGAGACCCAGTACTTC
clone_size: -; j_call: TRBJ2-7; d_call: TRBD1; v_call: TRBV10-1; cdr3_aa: CASRPTGTNYEQYF; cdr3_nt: TGCGCCAGCAGGCCGACAGGGACCAACTACGAGCAGTACTTC
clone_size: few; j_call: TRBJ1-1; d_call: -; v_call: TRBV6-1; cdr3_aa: CASSEGLLGNTEAFF; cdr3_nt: TGTGCCAGCAGTGAGGGACTCCTAGGCAACACTGAAGCTTTCTTT
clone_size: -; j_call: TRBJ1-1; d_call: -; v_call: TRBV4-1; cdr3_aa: CASSRGGGGLAEAFF; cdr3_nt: TGCGCCAGCAGCCGAGGGGGGGGTGGTCTGGCTGAAGCTTTCTTT
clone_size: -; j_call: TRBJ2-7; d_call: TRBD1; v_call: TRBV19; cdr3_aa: CASSMDRGTYEQYF; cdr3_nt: TGTGCCAGTAGTATGGACAGGGGGACCTACGAGCAGTACTTC
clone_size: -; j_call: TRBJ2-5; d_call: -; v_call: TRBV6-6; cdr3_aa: CASIPAGTQETQYF; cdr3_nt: TGTGCCAGCATACCAGCGGGCACACAAGAGACCCAGTACTTC
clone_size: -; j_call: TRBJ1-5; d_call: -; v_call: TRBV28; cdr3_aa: CASSWTQNQPQHF; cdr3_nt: TGTGCCAGCAGTTGGACACAGAATCAGCCCCAGCATTTT
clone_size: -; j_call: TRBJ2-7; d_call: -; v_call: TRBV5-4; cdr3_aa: CASSPPGQGPYEQYF; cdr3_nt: TGTGCCAGCAGTCCACCTGGGCAGGGCCCCTACGAGCAGTACTTC
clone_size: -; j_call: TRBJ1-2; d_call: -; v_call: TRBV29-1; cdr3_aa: CSVEIRQELPSTF; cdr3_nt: TGCAGCGTTGAAATAAGACAGGAACTCCCCTCCACCTTC
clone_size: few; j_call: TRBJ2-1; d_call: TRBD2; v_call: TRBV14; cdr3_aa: CASSLLAGGNNEQFF; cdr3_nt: TGTGCCAGCAGCCTCCTAGCGGGGGGGAACAATGAGCAGTTCTTC
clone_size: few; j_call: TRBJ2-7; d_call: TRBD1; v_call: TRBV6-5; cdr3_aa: CASSIDRAYEQYF; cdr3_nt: TGTGCCAGCAGTATAGACAGGGCCTACGAGCAGTACTTC
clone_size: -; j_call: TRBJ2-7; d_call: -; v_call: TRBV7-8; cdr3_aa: CASSPQGHEQYF; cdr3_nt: TGTGCCAGCAGCCCACAGGGCCACGAGCAGTACTTC
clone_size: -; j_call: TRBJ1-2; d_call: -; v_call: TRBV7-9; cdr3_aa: CASSPRDSEGYTF; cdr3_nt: TGTGCCAGCAGTCCACGGGACTCGGAGGGCTACACCTTC
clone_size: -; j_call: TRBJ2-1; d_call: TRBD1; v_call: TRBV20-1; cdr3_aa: CSADTGTGKFF; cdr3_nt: TGCAGTGCGGACACCGGGACAGGAAAGTTCTTC
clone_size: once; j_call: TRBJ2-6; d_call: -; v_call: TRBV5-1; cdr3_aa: CASVAGGTLSGANVLTF; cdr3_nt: TGCGCCAGCGTAGCCGGGGGTACCCTCTCTGGGGCCAACGTCCTGACTTTC
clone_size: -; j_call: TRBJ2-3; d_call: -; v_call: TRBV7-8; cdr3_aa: CASSLGGAVGTQYF; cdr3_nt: TGTGCCAGCAGCCTCGGCGGGGCCGTGGGCACGCAGTATTTT
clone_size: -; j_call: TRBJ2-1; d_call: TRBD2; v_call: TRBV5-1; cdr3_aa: CASSLVAGGGYEQFF; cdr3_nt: TGCGCCAGCAGCTTGGTAGCGGGGGGGGGCTATGAGCAGTTCTTC
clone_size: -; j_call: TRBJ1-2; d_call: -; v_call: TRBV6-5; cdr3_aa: CASRDHREAYGYTF; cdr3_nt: TGTGCCAGCAGAGACCACAGGGAAGCCTATGGCTACACCTTC
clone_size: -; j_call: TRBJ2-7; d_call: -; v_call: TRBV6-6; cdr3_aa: CASSAAYEQYF; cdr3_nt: TGTGCCAGCAGTGCGGCCTACGAGCAGTACTTC
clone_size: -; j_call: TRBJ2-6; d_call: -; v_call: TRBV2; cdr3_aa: CASRTGLTSGANVLTF; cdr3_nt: TGTGCCAGCAGAACAGGGCTAACCTCTGGGGCCAACGTCCTGACTTTC
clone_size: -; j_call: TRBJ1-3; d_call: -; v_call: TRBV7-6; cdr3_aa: CASTKLGENGNTIYF; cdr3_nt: TGTGCCAGCACCAAACTTGGGGAGAATGGAAACACCATATATTTT
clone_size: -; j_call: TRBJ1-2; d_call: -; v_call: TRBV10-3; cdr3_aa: CAISESRSPRANYGYTF; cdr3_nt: TGTGCCATCAGTGAGAGCAGGTCCCCCAGGGCTAACTATGGCTACACCTTC
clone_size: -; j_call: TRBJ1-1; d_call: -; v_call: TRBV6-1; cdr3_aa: CASTVEFGMNTEAFF; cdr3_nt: TGTGCCAGCACCGTGGAGTTCGGGATGAACACTGAAGCTTTCTTT
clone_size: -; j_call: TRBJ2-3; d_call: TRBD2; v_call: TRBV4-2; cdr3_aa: CASSHAGLAGETSTDTQYF; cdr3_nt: TGTGCCAGCAGCCATGCGGGACTAGCGGGGGAGACTAGCACAGATACGCAGTATTTT
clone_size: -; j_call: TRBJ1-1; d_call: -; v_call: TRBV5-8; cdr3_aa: CASKNRNNAAFF; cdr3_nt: TGTGCCAGCAAAAACCGAAACAATGCAGCTTTCTTT
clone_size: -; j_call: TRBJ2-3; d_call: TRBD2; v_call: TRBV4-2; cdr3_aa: CASSQEALRRGLAGGTDTQYF; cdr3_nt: TGTGCCAGCAGCCAAGAAGCCCTGAGGAGGGGCCTAGCGGGGGGCACAGATACGCAGTATTTT
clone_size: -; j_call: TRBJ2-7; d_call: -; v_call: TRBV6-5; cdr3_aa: CASSESFEQYF; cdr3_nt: TGTGCCAGCAGCGAGTCCTTCGAGCAGTACTTC
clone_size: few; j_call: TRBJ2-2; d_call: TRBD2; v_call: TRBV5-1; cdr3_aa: CASSHPTSGNQDGTGELFF; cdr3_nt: TGCGCCAGCAGCCATCCGACTAGCGGGAACCAAGATGGGACCGGGGAGCTGTTTTTT
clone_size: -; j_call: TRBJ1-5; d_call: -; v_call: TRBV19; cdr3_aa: CASSIIGREGGNQPQHF; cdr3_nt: TGTGCCAGTAGTATAATTGGGAGGGAAGGGGGCAATCAGCCCCAGCATTTT
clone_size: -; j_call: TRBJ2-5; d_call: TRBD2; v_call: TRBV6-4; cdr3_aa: CASSDSSGGQETQYF; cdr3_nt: TGTGCCAGCAGTGACTCTAGCGGGGGGCAAGAGACCCAGTACTTC
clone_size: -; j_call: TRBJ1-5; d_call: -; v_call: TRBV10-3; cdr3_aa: CATHDGGNQPQHF; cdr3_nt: TGTGCCACCCATGACGGCGGGAATCAGCCCCAGCATTTT
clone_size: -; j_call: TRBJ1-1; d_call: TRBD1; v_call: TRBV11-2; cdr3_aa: CASRKLRTGLNTEAFF; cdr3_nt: TGTGCCAGCAGAAAACTTCGGACAGGCTTGAACACTGAAGCTTTCTTT
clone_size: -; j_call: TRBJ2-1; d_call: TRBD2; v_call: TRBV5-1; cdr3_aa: CASSLGTSGGLNEQFF; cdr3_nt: TGCGCCAGCAGCCTTGGGACTAGCGGGGGGTTAAATGAGCAGTTCTTC
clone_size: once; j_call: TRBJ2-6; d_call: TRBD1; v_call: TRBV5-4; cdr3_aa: CASSSPRQGSSGANVLTF; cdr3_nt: TGTGCCAGCAGCTCCCCCCGACAGGGAAGCTCTGGGGCCAACGTCCTGACTTTC
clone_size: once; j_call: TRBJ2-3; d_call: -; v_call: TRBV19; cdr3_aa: CASTTSRGDTQYF; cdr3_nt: TGTGCCAGTACCACCTCGCGAGGGGATACGCAGTATTTT
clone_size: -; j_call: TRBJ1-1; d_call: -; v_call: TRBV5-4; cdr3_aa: CASNTMGHPEAFF; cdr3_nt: TGTGCCAGCAACACTATGGGACACCCTGAAGCTTTCTTT
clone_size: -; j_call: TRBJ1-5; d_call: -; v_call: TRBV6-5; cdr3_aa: CASSLSSTQPQHF; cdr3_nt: TGTGCCAGCAGCCTCTCCAGTACTCAGCCCCAGCATTTT
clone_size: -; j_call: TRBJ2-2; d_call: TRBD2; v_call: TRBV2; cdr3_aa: CASSLLAGGPPGELFF; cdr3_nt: TGTGCCAGCAGTCTACTAGCGGGGGGTCCCCCCGGGGAGCTGTTTTTT
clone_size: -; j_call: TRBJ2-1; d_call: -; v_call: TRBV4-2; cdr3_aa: CASSPGQGPNEQFF; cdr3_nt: TGTGCCAGCAGCCCCGGGCAGGGGCCCAATGAGCAGTTCTTC
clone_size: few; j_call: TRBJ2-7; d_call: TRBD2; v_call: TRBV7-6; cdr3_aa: CASSQLAGGRDEQYF; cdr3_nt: TGTGCCAGCAGCCAACTAGCGGGGGGGCGGGACGAGCAGTACTTC